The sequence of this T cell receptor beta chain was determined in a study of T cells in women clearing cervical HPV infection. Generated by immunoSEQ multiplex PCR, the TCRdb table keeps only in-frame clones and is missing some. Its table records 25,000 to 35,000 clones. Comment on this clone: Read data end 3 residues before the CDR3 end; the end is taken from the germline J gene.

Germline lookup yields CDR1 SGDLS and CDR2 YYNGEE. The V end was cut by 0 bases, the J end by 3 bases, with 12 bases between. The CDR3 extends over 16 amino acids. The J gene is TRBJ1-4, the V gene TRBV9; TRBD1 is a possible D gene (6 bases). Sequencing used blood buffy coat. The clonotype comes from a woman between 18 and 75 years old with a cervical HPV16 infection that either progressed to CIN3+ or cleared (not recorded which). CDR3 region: CASSVGGGAPNEKLFF. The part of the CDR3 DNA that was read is TGTGCCAGCAGCGTAGGAGGGGGTGCACCTAATGAAAAA.